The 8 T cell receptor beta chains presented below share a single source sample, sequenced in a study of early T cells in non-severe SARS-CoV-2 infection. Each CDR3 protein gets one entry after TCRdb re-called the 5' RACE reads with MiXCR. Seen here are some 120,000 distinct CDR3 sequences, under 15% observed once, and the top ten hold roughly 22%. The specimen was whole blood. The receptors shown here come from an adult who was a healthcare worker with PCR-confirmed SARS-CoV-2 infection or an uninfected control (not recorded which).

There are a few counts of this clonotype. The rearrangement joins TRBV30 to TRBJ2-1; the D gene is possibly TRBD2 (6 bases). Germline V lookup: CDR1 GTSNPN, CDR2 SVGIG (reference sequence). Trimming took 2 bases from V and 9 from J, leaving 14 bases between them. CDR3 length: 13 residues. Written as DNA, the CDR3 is TGTGCCTGGAGTTTGATGGAGGGAAGTGAGCAGTTCTTC. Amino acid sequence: CAWSLMEGSEQFF. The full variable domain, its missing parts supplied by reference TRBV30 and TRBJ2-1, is SQTIHQWPATLVQPVGSPLSLECTVEGTSNPNLYWYRQAAGRGLQLLFYSVGIGQISSEVPQNLSASRPQDRQFILSSKKLLLSDSGFYLCAWSLMEGSEQFFGPGTRLTVL.

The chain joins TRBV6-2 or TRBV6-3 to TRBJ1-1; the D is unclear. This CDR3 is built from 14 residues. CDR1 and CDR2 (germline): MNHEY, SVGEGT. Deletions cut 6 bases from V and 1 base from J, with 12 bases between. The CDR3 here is CASSHSNQNTEAFF. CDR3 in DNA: TGTGCCAGCAGCCACAGTAACCAGAACACTGAAGCTTTCTTT.

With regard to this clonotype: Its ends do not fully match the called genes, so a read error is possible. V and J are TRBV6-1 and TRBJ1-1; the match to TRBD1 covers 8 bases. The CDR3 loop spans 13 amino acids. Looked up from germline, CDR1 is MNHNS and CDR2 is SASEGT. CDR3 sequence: CASIETGGTEAFF. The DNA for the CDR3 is TGTGCCAGCATTGAAACAGGGGGGACTGAAGCTTTCTTT.

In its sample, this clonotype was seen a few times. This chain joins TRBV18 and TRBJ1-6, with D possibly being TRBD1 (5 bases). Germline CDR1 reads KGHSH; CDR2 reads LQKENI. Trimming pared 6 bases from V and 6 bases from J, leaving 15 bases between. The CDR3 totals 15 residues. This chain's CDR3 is CASSDSTPPNSPLHF. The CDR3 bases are TGTGCCAGCTCCGACAGTACTCCTCCTAATTCACCCCTCCACTTT. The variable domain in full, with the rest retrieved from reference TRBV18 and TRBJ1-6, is NAGVMQNPRHLVRRRGQEARLRCSPMKGHSHVYWYRQLPEEGLKFMVYLQKENIIDESGMPKERFSAEFPKEGPSILRIQQVVRGDSAAYFCASSDSTPPNSPLHFGNGTRLTVT.

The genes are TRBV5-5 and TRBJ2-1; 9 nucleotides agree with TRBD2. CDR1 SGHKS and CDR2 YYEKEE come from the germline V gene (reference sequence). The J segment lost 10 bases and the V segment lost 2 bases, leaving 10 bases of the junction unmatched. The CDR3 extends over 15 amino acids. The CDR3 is CASSFPGTSIREQFF. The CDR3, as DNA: TGTGCCAGCAGCTTTCCCGGGACTAGCATCAGGGAGCAGTTCTTC.

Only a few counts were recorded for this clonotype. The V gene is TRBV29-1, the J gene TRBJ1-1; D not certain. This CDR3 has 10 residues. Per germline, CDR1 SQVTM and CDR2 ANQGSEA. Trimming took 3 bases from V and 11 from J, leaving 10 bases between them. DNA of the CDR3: TGCAGCGTTGATGGGTCCTCCGCTTTCTTT. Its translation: CSVDGSSAFF.

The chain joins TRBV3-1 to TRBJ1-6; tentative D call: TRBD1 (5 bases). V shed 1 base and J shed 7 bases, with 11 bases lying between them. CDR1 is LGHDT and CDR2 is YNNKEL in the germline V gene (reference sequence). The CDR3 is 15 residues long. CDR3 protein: CASSQGGTANSPLHF. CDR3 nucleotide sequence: TGTGCCAGCAGCCAAGGGGGGACCGCGAATTCACCCCTCCACTTT.

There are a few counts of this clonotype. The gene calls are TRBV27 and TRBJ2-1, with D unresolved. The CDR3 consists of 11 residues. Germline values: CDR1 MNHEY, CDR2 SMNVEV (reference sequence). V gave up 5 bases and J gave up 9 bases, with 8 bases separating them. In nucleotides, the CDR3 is TGTGCCAGCAGTGTGGCCTCTGAGCAGTTCTTC. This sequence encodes CASSVASEQFF.